These 28 T cell receptor beta chains came from one sample sequenced in a study of T cells after yellow fever vaccination (dated by TCRdb to the late 2010s). The sample's treatment or condition, from its label and the paper: live attenuated yellow fever vaccine strain. Library preparation employed 5' RACE. Instrument used: Illumina HiSeq 2500. TCRdb passed the public sequencing reads through fastp at Q25 and MiXCR, retaining productive beta sequences. Each CDR3 protein gets just one entry, which takes the most common genes and DNA from the rows behind it. The sample table lists more than 65,000 distinct CDR3 sequences, about 14% of them with a count of one. About 22% of the sample belongs to the ten largest clones. The input for sequencing was CD8+ T cells not binding an NS4B(214-222) dextramer, sorted from PBMCs, taken roughly 20 days after the first yellow fever vaccination. Explained via the paper, the cell subset or site label denotes: NS4B epitope dextramer-negative CD8 T cells. The receptors shown here come from a young man who received the YFV17D yellow fever vaccine.

V and J are TRBV27 and TRBJ2-1; TRBD2 agrees at 9 bases. This CDR3 is built from 14 residues. CDR1 is MNHEY, CDR2 SMNVEV, per germline (reference sequence). J lost 6 bases, V lost 0 bases, and 0 bases had no gene match. CDR3 region: CASSLSLAGNEQFF. DNA for the CDR3: TGTGCCAGCAGTTTATCACTAGCGGGCAATGAGCAGTTCTTC.

This clonotype was observed a few times. The V call is TRBV4-3, the J call TRBJ2-2, with 9 bases lining up with TRBD2. The CDR3 totals 16 residues. V was clipped by 1 base and J by 4 bases; unmatched bases: 4. Looked up from germline, CDR1 is LGHNA and CDR2 is YSLEER. CDR3: CASSQGVSGGTGELFF. Written as DNA, the CDR3 is TGCGCCAGCAGCCAAGGGGTTAGCGGGGGCACCGGGGAGCTGTTTTTT.

The J gene is TRBJ2-5, the V gene TRBV3-1; TRBD2 might be the D (6 bases). V was clipped by 11 bases and J by 2 bases, with 27 bases between them. The germline V gene has CDR1 LGHDT and CDR2 YNNKEL (reference sequence). The CDR3 consists of 17 residues. CDR3 in amino acids: CACCKQVIAVSQETQYF. CDR3 bases: TGTGCCTGCTGCAAACAGGTGATAGCGGTGTCACAAGAGACCCAGTACTTC.

This clonotype was counted between two and nine times. This chain connects TRBV4-1 to TRBJ2-7; perhaps D is TRBD1 or TRBD2 (5 bases each). Trimming removed 3 bases at V and 4 bases at J, with 13 bases between. Per germline, CDR1 MGHRA and CDR2 YSYEKL. CDR3 length: 14 residues. The CDR3 loop is CASSHRDGAYEQYF. For the CDR3, the DNA is TGCGCCAGCAGCCACCGGGACGGGGCTTACGAGCAGTACTTC.

This chain uses TRBV13 with TRBJ2-7; D is possibly TRBD1 (6 bases). Deletions cut 5 bases from V and 3 bases from J, with 14 bases between. Germline CDR1 and CDR2: PRHDT and FYEKMQ (reference sequence). This CDR3 is built from 14 residues. CDR3 residues: CASSPRGRDYEQYF. CDR3 in DNA: TGTGCCAGCAGCCCCAGGGGAAGGGACTACGAGCAGTACTTC.

The V and J genes are TRBV6-4 and TRBJ2-1; possibly TRBD2 for D (6 bases). The germline V and J ends were trimmed by 3 bases and 6 bases, with 15 bases remaining between them. This CDR3 comprises 15 residues. From germline, CDR1 is MRHNA and CDR2 SNTAGT. The CDR3 DNA sequence: TGTGCCAGCAGTGAGATGGCGGGGCTCCCCAATGAGCAGTTCTTC. This encodes CASSEMAGLPNEQFF.

The table lists this clonotype with a few counts. CDR3 bases: TGTGCCAGCAGCCGAAGCGGGACAGGGAGCGAGCAGTACGTC. This sequence encodes CASSRSGTGSEQYV. V and J are TRBV27 and TRBJ2-7; TRBD1 agrees at 9 bases. V gave up 6 bases and J gave up 6 bases; unmatched junction bases: 9. The CDR3 totals 14 residues. Germline CDR1 and CDR2: MNHEY and SMNVEV (reference sequence).

The rearrangement uses TRBV7-6 and TRBJ1-6; 7 bases map to TRBD1. V lost 10 bases to trimming and J lost 6 bases; unmatched junction nucleotides: 9. CDR1 SGHVS and CDR2 FNYEAQ come from the germline V gene. This CDR3 is built from 14 residues. The DNA of the CDR3 is TGTGCCACCTCCAGACAGGGCGGTAATTCACCCCTCCACTTT. The encoded protein is CATSRQGGNSPLHF.

A few counts support this clonotype. The V gene is TRBV4-3, the J gene TRBJ2-1; D unresolved. The ends were cut back, 0 bases at V and 0 bases at J, with 6 bases in the middle. The CDR3 has 15 amino acids. Germline CDR1 and CDR2: LGHNA and YSLEER. The CDR3 bases are TGCGCCAGCAGCCAAGACGGAGACTCCTACAATGAGCAGTTCTTC. The encoded protein is CASSQDGDSYNEQFF.

As regards this clonotype: Because it lacks the conserved phenylalanine or tryptophan at the end, this CDR3 is likely a read error. The chain carries TRBV6-1 and TRBJ1-2, with D possibly TRBD1 on 5 matching bases. The V end lost 7 bases, the J end lost 6 bases, and 18 bases lay between the germline ends. Germline lookup yields CDR1 MNHNS and CDR2 SASEGT. There are 14 residues in the CDR3. CDR3 coding DNA: TGTGCCAGCACTATACGTGGGGGAGAGAATGGCTACACCTGC. This sequence encodes CASTIRGGENGYTC.

This sequence joins TRBV6-5 and TRBJ1-1; D ambiguous. V lost 0 bases and J lost 1, with 6 bases in between. There are 14 residues in the CDR3. Germline lookup yields CDR1 MNHEY and CDR2 SVGAGI. CDR3 coding DNA: TGTGCCAGCAGTTACTCGGCAGGGAACACTGAAGCTTTCTTT. This translates into CASSYSAGNTEAFF.

The chain has TRBV20-1 and TRBJ2-1, with 14 bases identical to TRBD2. The V segment lost 5 bases and the J segment 0 bases; nucleotides outside the gene matches: 12. In germline, CDR1 is DFQATT, CDR2 SNEGSKA (reference sequence). The CDR3 has 19 amino acids. This chain's CDR3 is CSAYIPGLAGESSYNEQFF. The CDR3 bases are TGCAGTGCTTACATTCCGGGACTAGCGGGGGAGAGCTCCTACAATGAGCAGTTCTTC.

The rearrangement joins TRBV13 to TRBJ2-7, with 9 bases lining up with TRBD1. The CDR3 runs 13 residues. Germline CDR1 is PRHDT and CDR2 is FYEKMQ (reference sequence). The J segment lost 6 bases and the V segment lost 5 bases, leaving 5 bases of the junction unmatched. The CDR3 is CASSPTGGIEQYF. DNA for the CDR3: TGTGCCAGCAGCCCGACAGGGGGTATCGAGCAGTACTTC.

The rearrangement uses TRBV7-2 and TRBJ2-4; D may be TRBD1 (5 bases). Germline V gene lookup returns CDR1 SGHTA and CDR2 FQGNSA. The CDR3 length is 17 residues. Trimming removed 1 base from V and 3 bases from J, with 16 bases in between. CDR3 nucleotides: TGTGCCAGCAGCTTAGGGGTAGGGGCCGCGTTCAAAAACATTCAGTACTTC. Its protein is CASSLGVGAAFKNIQYF.

The chain carries TRBV5-4 and TRBJ2-7; D is unresolved. CDR3 length: 14 amino acids. Trimming took off 2 bases at V and 0 bases at J, with 9 bases between the two ends. Germline V CDR1 and CDR2: SGHNT, YYREEE (reference sequence). The CDR3 DNA follows: TGTGCCAGCAGCTTAAGAGAAAGCTCCTACGAGCAGTACTTC. Its translation is CASSLRESSYEQYF.

The chain is built from TRBV7-9 and TRBJ2-1; D unresolved. Trimming took off 5 bases at V and 9 bases at J, with 8 bases between the two ends. From germline, CDR1 is SEHNR and CDR2 FQNEAQ (reference sequence). The CDR3 is 11 residues long. The CDR3 here is CASSTLGEQFF. DNA of the CDR3: TGTGCCAGCAGCACCCTGGGTGAGCAGTTCTTC. Combining the CDR3 with reference TRBV7-9 and TRBJ2-1 gives the whole variable domain DTGVSQNPRHKITKRGQNVTFRCDPISEHNRLYWYRQTLGQGPEFLTYFQNEAQLEKSRLLSDRFSAERPKGSFSTLEIQRTEQGDSAMYLCASSTLGEQFFGPGTRLTVL.

This clonotype was observed a few times. The chain combines TRBV15 with TRBJ1-2; D not resolved. The CDR3 has 13 residues. In germline, CDR1 is LNHNV, CDR2 YYDKDF (reference sequence). Trimming stripped 0 bases from V and 3 bases from J, with 5 bases between. The CDR3 DNA reads as TGTGCCACCAGCAGAGAATCTGACTATGGCTACACCTTC. Protein: CATSRESDYGYTF.

This clonotype turned up a few times. V and J are TRBV6-1 and TRBJ1-2; a weak D match, TRBD1 (5 bases). Trimming pared 6 bases from V and 4 bases from J, leaving 12 bases between. CDR1 is MNHNS and CDR2 is SASEGT in the germline V gene. This CDR3 has 13 amino acids. In nucleotides, the CDR3 is TGTGCCAGCAGGCGTGAGGGGTTCTATGGCTACACCTTC. It codes for CASRREGFYGYTF.

This clonotype was found a few times. The chain is built from TRBV29-1 and TRBJ2-1; 9 positions agree with TRBD1. Trimming took 3 bases from V and 1 from J; bases not matched to a gene: 7. The CDR3 consists of 16 residues. The germline CDR1 and CDR2 sequences are SQVTM and ANQGSEA. CDR3: CSVETGQGPSYNEQFF. The CDR3 coding sequence is TGCAGCGTTGAGACCGGACAGGGGCCGTCCTACAATGAGCAGTTCTTC.

V and J are TRBV7-9 and TRBJ2-1; unclear D gene. Germline V gene data show CDR1 as SEHNR and CDR2 as FQNEAQ (reference sequence). V dropped 10 bases and J dropped 5 bases, with 18 bases sitting between them. CDR3 length equals 14 residues. In DNA, the CDR3 is TGTGCCATCGGCCCCGAGCGCCGGCACAATGAGCAGTTCTTC. Encoded protein: CAIGPERRHNEQFF.

J is TRBJ2-2 and V is TRBV10-3; unclear D gene. This CDR3 has 12 residues. V lost 6 bases to trimming and J lost 5 bases, with 7 bases between them. CDR1 is ENHRY and CDR2 is SYGVKD in the germline V gene. CDR3 sequence: CAIRLATGELFF. CDR3 DNA sequence: TGTGCCATCAGGCTCGCGACCGGGGAGCTGTTTTTT.

The rearrangement uses TRBV6-2 or TRBV6-3 and TRBJ2-4; no clear D gene. This CDR3 spans 15 amino acids. Germline V gene sequence: CDR1 MNHEY, CDR2 SVGEGT. Trimming took off 4 bases at V and 0 bases at J, with 10 bases between the two ends. As DNA, the CDR3 is TGTGCCAGCAGTTCCGGTAATCTAGCCAAAAACATTCAGTACTTC. It is translated as CASSSGNLAKNIQYF.

This clonotype was counted a few times. V gene TRBV16 combines with J gene TRBJ1-2; 8 positions match TRBD1. The CDR3 covers 15 residues. The V and J ends lost 0 bases and 5 bases, in that order; junction bases with no gene match: 5. Per the germline V gene, CDR1 is KGHSY and CDR2 is FQNENV. The CDR3 protein is CASSQSGQGAYGYTF. As DNA, the CDR3 is TGTGCCAGCAGCCAATCCGGGCAGGGGGCGTATGGCTACACCTTC.

The genes are TRBV11-2 and TRBJ1-1; 12 bases line up with TRBD1. J was trimmed by 4 bases and V by 5 bases; bases with no gene match: 14. The V gene's germline CDR1 is SGHAT and CDR2 FQNNGV. The CDR3 spans 18 residues. The CDR3 sequence: CASSNRGDRGPRATEAFF. In nucleotides, the CDR3 is TGTGCCAGCAGCAACCGGGGGGACAGGGGGCCCCGGGCCACTGAAGCTTTCTTT.

Only a few counts were recorded for this clonotype. The V gene is TRBV29-1, the J gene TRBJ1-3; the D gene is possibly TRBD1 (5 bases). V was shortened by 4 bases and J by 4 bases, with 14 bases between the two germline ends. Germline V gene data show CDR1 as SQVTM and CDR2 as ANQGSEA. This CDR3 has 14 amino acids. CDR3 in amino acids: CSVADPGQGNTIYF. The DNA for the CDR3 is TGCAGCGTTGCAGACCCAGGGCAAGGAAACACCATATATTTT.

V usage is TRBV7-8 and J usage is TRBJ2-7; 7 positions agree with TRBD1. J was trimmed by 5 bases and V by 3 bases; bases with no gene match: 10. This CDR3 has 15 residues. Per germline, CDR1 SGHVS and CDR2 FQNEAQ. CDR3 in amino acids: CASSFYETGLHEQYF. The CDR3 DNA is TGTGCCAGCAGCTTTTATGAGACAGGGTTACACGAGCAGTACTTC.

This clonotype was seen more than once but under ten times. The rearrangement uses TRBV11-2 and TRBJ2-5, with TRBD1 identical over 9 bases. Germline V gene data show CDR1 as SGHAT and CDR2 as FQNNGV. There are 18 residues in the CDR3. Unmatched junction bases numbered 16, after V lost 5 bases and J lost 3 bases. CDR3 loop: CASSLFGEDRGPKETQYF. The CDR3, as DNA: TGTGCCAGCAGCCTCTTTGGGGAGGACAGGGGACCTAAAGAGACCCAGTACTTC.

This clonotype showed up just a few times. V usage is TRBV7-9 and J usage is TRBJ2-3; weak D call: TRBD1 (6 bases). Germline-derived CDR1 and CDR2 are SEHNR and FQNEAQ (reference sequence). V gave up 2 bases and J gave up 4 bases, with 13 bases separating them. The CDR3 has 15 residues. The chain's CDR3 is CASSLTTGKADTQYF. In nucleotides, the CDR3 is TGTGCCAGCAGCTTAACCACAGGGAAGGCAGATACGCAGTATTTT.